This paragraph covers one T cell receptor beta chain sequence. This specimen comes from a study of CD8 T cells in ankylosing spondylitis. TCRdb re-derived calls from the 5' RACE reads in MiXCR, one entry per CDR3 protein. This sample has nearly 250,000 distinct CDR3 sequences, with over 30% found just once. The TCR originated in a male donor with ankylosing spondylitis or in good health (not recorded which). Input material: blood, either unsorted or a sorted T cell fraction (not recorded which).

This CDR3 reads CASSSTSGGALNEQFF. DNA of the CDR3: TGTGCCAGCAGTTCCACAAGCGGGGGGGCCTTGAATGAGCAGTTCTTC. This rearrangement joins TRBV27 to TRBJ2-1; 10 nucleotides agree with TRBD2. The CDR3 sequence is 16 residues long. V lost 4 bases and J lost 7; bases outside the gene matches: 10. The germline V gene encodes CDR1 MNHEY and CDR2 SMNVEV (reference sequence).